The clone carrying this TCR beta chain was counted a single time. The antigen remains unidentified. This entry is derived from a study of glioma-infiltrating T cells after dendritic cell vaccination. Study-wide results and caveats: Estimated pretreatment TIL content predicted outcome after dendritic cell vaccination.

Up to about 2 ug genomic DNA was used for TCRB CDR3 amplification. Profiling relied on immunoSEQ multiplex PCR, and the TCRdb table lists in-frame clones only, not all of them. The sample lists fewer than 45,000 clones, approximately 84% occurring once. CDR1 and CDR2 (germline): SQVTM, ANQGSEA. The CDR3 runs to 14 residues. Germline trimming cut 4 bases from V and 6 bases from J; bases unmatched to any gene: 8. Selection required adequate fresh-frozen tumor tissue plus more than two years' survival data. All glioblastoma patients lacked an isocitrate dehydrogenase mutation. The receptor comes from a human donor with glioblastoma. The sample consisted of blood, taken before dendritic cell vaccination. This chain links TRBV29-1 with TRBJ2-1; 8 bases line up with TRBD2. The DNA for the CDR3 is TGCAGCGTTGCCGGACTAGCAACGGGCAATGAGCAGTTCTTC. As protein: CSVAGLATGNEQFF.